The clone carrying this T cell receptor (beta chain) came up a few times. What it binds is not known. TCRdb used MiXCR to reprocess the 5' RACE reads, holding one entry per CDR3 protein. The sample consists of roughly 220,000 distinct CDR3 sequences, more than 8% of them appearing once. This sample is drawn from a study of T-cell memory formation after mild COVID-19. Background on the study: Largely, TCR clusters stayed within a single donor.

Whole-study results and caveats: Later expanders leaned CD4+, whereas day 15 to 85 contracting clones were balanced CD4/CD8.

The germline V gene encodes CDR1 MGHRA and CDR2 YSYEKL. There are 13 residues in the CDR3. Trimming took off 5 bases at V and 3 bases at J, with 11 bases between the two ends. Sequencing used PBMCs or a T cell subset sorted from them (not recorded which). The clonotype comes from a man between 18 and 29 years old who had mild COVID-19 (a few samples of this study predate the infection). Cell type and time point are not known. The rearrangement uses TRBV4-1 and TRBJ2-7; D is unclear. CDR3 sequence reads: CASSREINYEQYF. CDR3 nucleotide sequence: TGCGCCAGCAGCAGAGAGATAAACTACGAGCAGTACTTC.